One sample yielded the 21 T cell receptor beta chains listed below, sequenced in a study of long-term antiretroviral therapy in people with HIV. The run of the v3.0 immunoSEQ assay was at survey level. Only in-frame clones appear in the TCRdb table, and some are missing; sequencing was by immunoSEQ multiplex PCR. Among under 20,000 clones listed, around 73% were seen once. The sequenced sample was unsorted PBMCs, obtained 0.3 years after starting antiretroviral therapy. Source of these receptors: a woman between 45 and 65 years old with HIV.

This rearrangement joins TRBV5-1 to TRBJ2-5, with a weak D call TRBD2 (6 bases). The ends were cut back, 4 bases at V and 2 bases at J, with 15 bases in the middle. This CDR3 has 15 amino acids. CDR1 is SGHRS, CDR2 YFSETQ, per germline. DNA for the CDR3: TGCGCCAGCAGCCCGAATGGACTATATCAAGAGACCCAGTACTTC. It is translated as CASSPNGLYQETQYF.

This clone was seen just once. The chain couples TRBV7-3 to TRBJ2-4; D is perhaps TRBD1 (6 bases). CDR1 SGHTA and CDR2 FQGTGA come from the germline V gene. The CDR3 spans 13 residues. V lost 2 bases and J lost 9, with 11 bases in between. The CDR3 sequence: CASSLEGGSIQYF. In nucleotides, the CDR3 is TGTGCCAGCAGCTTAGAAGGGGGTAGCATTCAGTACTTC.

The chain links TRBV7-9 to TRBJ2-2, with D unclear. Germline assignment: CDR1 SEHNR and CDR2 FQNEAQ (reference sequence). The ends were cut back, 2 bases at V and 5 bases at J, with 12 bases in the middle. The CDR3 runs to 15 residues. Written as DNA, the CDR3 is TGTGCCAGCAGCTTACCCCCCCACGATACCGGGGAGCTGTTTTTT. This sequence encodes CASSLPPHDTGELFF.

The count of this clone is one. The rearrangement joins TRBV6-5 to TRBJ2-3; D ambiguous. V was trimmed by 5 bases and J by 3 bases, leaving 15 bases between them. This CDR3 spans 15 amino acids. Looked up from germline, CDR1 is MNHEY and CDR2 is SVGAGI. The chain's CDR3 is CASSTTFGATDTQYF. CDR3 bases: TGTGCCAGCAGTACTACCTTTGGAGCAACAGATACGCAGTATTTT.

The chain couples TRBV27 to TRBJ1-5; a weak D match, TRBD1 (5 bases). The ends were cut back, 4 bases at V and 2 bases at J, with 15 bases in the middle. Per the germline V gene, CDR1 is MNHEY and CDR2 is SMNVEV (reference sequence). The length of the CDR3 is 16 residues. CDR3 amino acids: CASSWGAREGNQPQHF. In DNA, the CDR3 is TGTGCCAGCAGTTGGGGTGCCAGGGAAGGCAATCAGCCCCAGCATTTT.

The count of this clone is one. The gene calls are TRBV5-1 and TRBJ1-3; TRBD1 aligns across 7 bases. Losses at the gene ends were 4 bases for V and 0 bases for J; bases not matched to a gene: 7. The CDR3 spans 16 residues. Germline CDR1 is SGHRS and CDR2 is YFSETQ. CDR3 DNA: TGCGCCAGCAGCCGGACAGGCGGTAACTCTGGAAACACCATATATTTT. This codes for CASSRTGGNSGNTIYF.

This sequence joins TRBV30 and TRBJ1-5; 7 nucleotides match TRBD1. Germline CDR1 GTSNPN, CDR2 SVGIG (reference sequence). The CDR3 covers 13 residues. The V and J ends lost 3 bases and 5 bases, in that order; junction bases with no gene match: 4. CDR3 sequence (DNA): TGTGCCTGGAGGGGGGACAGCCATCAGCCCCAGCATTTT. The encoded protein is CAWRGDSHQPQHF.

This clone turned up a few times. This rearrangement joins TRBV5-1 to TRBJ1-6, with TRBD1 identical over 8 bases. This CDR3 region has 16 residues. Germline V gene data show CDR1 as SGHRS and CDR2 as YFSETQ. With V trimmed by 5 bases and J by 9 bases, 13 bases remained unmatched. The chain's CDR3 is CASSKTGQGLGSPLHF. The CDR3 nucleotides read TGCGCCAGCAGTAAAACCGGACAGGGTCTGGGTTCACCCCTCCACTTT.

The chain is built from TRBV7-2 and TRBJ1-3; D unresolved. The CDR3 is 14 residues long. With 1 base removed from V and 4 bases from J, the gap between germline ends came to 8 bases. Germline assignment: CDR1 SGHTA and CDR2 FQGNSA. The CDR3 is CASSLVKPGNTIYF. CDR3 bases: TGTGCCAGCAGCTTAGTGAAACCCGGAAACACCATATATTTT.

CDR3 in amino acids: CASSLEVRGQGAQYF. The CDR3 DNA reads as TGCGCCAGCAGCTTGGAAGTCCGGGGGCAGGGGGCCCAGTACTTC. The chain has TRBV5-1 and TRBJ2-5, with a possible D match to TRBD1 (7 bases). This CDR3 has 15 amino acids. The germline V gene encodes CDR1 SGHRS and CDR2 YFSETQ. Trimming shortened V by 0 bases and J by 9 bases, and 18 bases separated the two germline ends.

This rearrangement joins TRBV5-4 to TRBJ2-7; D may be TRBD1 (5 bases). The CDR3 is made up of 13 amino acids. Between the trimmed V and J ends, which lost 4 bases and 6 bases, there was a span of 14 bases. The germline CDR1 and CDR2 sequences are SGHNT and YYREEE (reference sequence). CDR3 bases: TGTGCCAGCAGCCCTATCTTGGGGCTCGAGCAGTACTTC. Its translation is CASSPILGLEQYF.

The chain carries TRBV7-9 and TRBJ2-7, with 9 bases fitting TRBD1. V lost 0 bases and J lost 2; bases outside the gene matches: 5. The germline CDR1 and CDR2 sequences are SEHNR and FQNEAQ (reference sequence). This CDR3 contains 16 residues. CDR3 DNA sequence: TGTGCCAGCAGCTTAGCTGGGACAGGGCCTCCCTACGAGCAGTACTTC. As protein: CASSLAGTGPPYEQYF.

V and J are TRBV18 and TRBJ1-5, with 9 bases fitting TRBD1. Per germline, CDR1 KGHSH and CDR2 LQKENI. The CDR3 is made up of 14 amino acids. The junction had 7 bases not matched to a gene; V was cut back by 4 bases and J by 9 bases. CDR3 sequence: CASSQQDRGGPQHF. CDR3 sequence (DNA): TGTGCCAGCTCACAACAAGACAGGGGGGGGCCCCAGCATTTT.

The CDR3, as DNA: TGCAGCGTTGAAAAGTATCGGGACACCGGGGAGCTGTTTTTT. Translating it yields CSVEKYRDTGELFF. V and J are TRBV29-1 and TRBJ2-2; no reliable D call. The CDR3 has 14 amino acids. In germline, CDR1 is SQVTM, CDR2 ANQGSEA. Trimming left V 2 bases short and J 3 bases short, with 10 bases between.

CDR3: CASSATSGGSSYNEQFF. Here the CDR3 DNA reads TGTGCCAGCAGCGCTACTAGCGGGGGGAGCTCCTACAATGAGCAGTTCTTC. The V call is TRBV4-2, the J call TRBJ2-1, with 12 bases matching TRBD2. The CDR3 runs to 17 residues. CDR1 and CDR2 from the germline V gene are LGHNA and YNFKEQ. V lost 5 bases and J lost 0; bases outside the gene matches: 5.

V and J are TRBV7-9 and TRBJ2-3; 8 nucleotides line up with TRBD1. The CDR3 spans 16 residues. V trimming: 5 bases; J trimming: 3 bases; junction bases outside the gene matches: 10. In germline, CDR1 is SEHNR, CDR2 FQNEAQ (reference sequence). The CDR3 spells CASSSNRDRITDTQYF. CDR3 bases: TGTGCCAGCAGCAGCAACCGGGACAGGATTACAGATACGCAGTATTTT.

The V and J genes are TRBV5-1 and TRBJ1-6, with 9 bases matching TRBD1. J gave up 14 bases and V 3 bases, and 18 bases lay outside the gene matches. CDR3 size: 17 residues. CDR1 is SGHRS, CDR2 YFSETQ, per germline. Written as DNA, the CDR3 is TGCGCCAGCAGCTCCCTCCCCCGGACAGGGGCCGCATCCTCCCTCCACTTT. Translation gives CASSSLPRTGAASSLHF.

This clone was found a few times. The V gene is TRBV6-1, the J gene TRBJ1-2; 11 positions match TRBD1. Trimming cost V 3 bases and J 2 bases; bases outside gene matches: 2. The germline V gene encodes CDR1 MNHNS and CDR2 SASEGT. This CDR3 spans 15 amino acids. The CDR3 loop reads CASSDRTGGNYGYTF. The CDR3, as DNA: TGTGCCAGCAGTGACAGGACAGGGGGCAACTATGGCTACACCTTC.

The CDR3 loop reads CSVRDRGFIQYF. The CDR3 DNA sequence: TGCAGCGTTCGGGACAGGGGATTCATTCAGTACTTC. The rearrangement uses TRBV29-1 and TRBJ2-4; 10 bases agree with TRBD1. Trimming took 5 bases from V and 9 from J; bases not matched to a gene: 4. The CDR3 spans 12 residues. CDR1 is SQVTM, CDR2 ANQGSEA, per germline.

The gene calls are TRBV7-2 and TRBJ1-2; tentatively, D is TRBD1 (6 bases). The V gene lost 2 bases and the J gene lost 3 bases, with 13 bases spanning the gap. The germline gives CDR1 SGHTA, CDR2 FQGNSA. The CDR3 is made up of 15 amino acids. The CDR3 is CASSLMGGAYYGYTF. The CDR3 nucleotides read TGTGCCAGCAGCTTAATGGGGGGCGCCTACTATGGCTACACCTTC.

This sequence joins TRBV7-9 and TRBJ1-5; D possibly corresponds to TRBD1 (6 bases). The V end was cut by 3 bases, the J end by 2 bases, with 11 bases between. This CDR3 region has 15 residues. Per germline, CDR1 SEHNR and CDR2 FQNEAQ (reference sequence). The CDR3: CASSFGTTGNQPQHF. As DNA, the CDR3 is TGTGCCAGCAGCTTCGGGACAACGGGCAATCAGCCCCAGCATTTT.